This passage covers 11 T cell receptor beta chains from one sample sequenced in a study of T cell responses to AZD1222 COVID-19 vaccine. Using immunoSEQ multiplex PCR, the repertoire was profiled, and TCRdb retains in-frame clones only, with some absent. The sample records about 93,000 clones, roughly 91% being singletons. The sequences come from peripheral blood, collected on day 0 of MenACWY control vaccination. The receptors here all came from an adult in good health.

The rearrangement uses TRBV27 and TRBJ1-1; TRBD1 aligns across 7 bases. Germline CDR1 reads MNHEY; CDR2 reads SMNVEV (reference sequence). The V and J ends lost 6 bases and 0 bases, in that order; junction bases with no gene match: 1. The CDR3 totals 13 residues. The CDR3 DNA sequence: TGTGCCAGCAGGACAGGGTTGAACACTGAAGCTTTCTTT. As protein: CASRTGLNTEAFF.

This chain connects TRBV19 to TRBJ1-2; D is ambiguous. This CDR3 contains 12 residues. The ends were cut back, 5 bases at V and 7 bases at J, with 11 bases in the middle. Germline V gene data show CDR1 as LNHDA and CDR2 as SQIVND (reference sequence). The CDR3 protein is CASSGGGGGYTF. The CDR3 nucleotides read TGTGCCAGTAGTGGAGGCGGAGGTGGCTACACCTTC.

V and J are TRBV19 and TRBJ2-2, with D perhaps matching TRBD2 (6 bases). The CDR3 totals 15 residues. Germline V gene sequence: CDR1 LNHDA, CDR2 SQIVND (reference sequence). V lost 3 bases to trimming and J lost 6 bases, with 14 bases between them. The CDR3 nucleotides are TGTGCCAGTAGTATGGGACTCGGGTACGCCGGGGAGCTGTTTTTT. Amino acids: CASSMGLGYAGELFF.

This chain joins TRBV6-2 or TRBV6-3 and TRBJ2-7; D is perhaps TRBD2 (7 bases). The germline CDR1 and CDR2 sequences are MNHEY and SVGEGT. This CDR3 is 16 amino acids long. V was shortened by 0 bases and J by 2 bases, with 14 bases between the two germline ends. DNA for the CDR3: TGTGCCAGCAGTTACTCCAGCGGCGGGGGCCCCTACGAGCAGTACTTC. It yields the protein CASSYSSGGGPYEQYF.

This clone was counted between two and nine times. In DNA, the CDR3 is TGTGCCAGCAGTTTATGGCCCTACGGGACAGGCAGCAACGAGCAGTACTTC. The encoded protein is CASSLWPYGTGSNEQYF. V usage is TRBV28 and J usage is TRBJ2-7; 8 positions match TRBD1. The CDR3 totals 17 residues. Germline lookup yields CDR1 MDHEN and CDR2 SYDVKM. The V gene end was trimmed by 0 bases and the J gene end by 5 bases; junction bases not matched to a gene: 12.

The CDR3 is CASSPDPRINTGELFF. In DNA form, the CDR3 reads TGTGCCAGCAGCCCGGACCCCCGAATAAACACCGGGGAGCTGTTTTTT. The V call is TRBV5-4, the J call TRBJ2-2; D not resolved. The CDR3 runs 16 residues. The germline V gene has CDR1 SGHNT and CDR2 YYREEE (reference sequence). The V gene lost 4 bases and the J gene lost 2 bases, with 15 bases spanning the gap.

The V call is TRBV9, the J call TRBJ2-7; the D gene is possibly TRBD1 (6 bases). CDR3 length: 15 residues. Trimming shortened V by 0 bases and J by 2 bases, and 12 bases separated the two germline ends. CDR1 is SGDLS and CDR2 is YYNGEE in the germline V gene. CDR3 in amino acids: CASSVDRAIAYEQYF. DNA of the CDR3: TGTGCCAGCAGCGTAGACAGGGCTATCGCCTACGAGCAGTACTTC. Variable domain in full (rest from reference TRBV9 and TRBJ2-7): DSGVTQTPKHLITATGQRVTLRCSPRSGDLSVYWYQQSLDQGLQFLIQYYNGEERAKGNILERFSAQQFPDLHSELNLSSLELGDSALYFCASSVDRAIAYEQYFGPGTRLTVT.

The chain couples TRBV5-6 to TRBJ1-3; TRBD1 might be the D (5 bases). The V and J ends lost 2 bases and 6 bases respectively, with 9 bases between them. This CDR3 is 13 amino acids long. Looked up from germline, CDR1 is SGHDT and CDR2 is YYEEEE. The CDR3 reads CASSLRGENTIYF. In DNA form, the CDR3 reads TGTGCCAGCAGCTTAAGGGGAGAAAACACCATATATTTT.

The chain is built from TRBV2 and TRBJ2-5; 8 bases map to TRBD2. Looked up from germline, CDR1 is SNHLY and CDR2 is FYNNEI. This CDR3 has 15 residues. V lost 7 bases, J lost 2 bases, and 9 bases stayed unmatched. CDR3 residues: CASTDLLAVQETQYF. CDR3 bases: TGTGCCAGCACGGACCTACTAGCGGTTCAAGAGACCCAGTACTTC.

The rearrangement joins TRBV7-3 to TRBJ1-2; D may be TRBD1 (5 bases). The CDR3 covers 14 residues. Germline values: CDR1 SGHTA, CDR2 FQGTGA. Trimming stripped 5 bases from V and 7 bases from J, with 17 bases between. The CDR3 DNA reads TGTGCCAGCAGCCCCTCGGAACAGGCAACTGGCTACACCTTC. Translating gives CASSPSEQATGYTF. The full variable domain, with the rest looked up from reference TRBV7-3 and TRBJ1-2, is GAGVSQTPSNKVTEKGKYVELRCDPISGHTALYWYRQSLGQGPEFLIYFQGTGAADDSGLPNDRFFAVRPEGSVSTLKIQRTERGDSAVYLCASSPSEQATGYTFGSGTRLTVV.

J is TRBJ1-1 and V is TRBV7-9, with TRBD1 matching 7 bases. Germline trimming cut 4 bases from V and 4 bases from J; bases unmatched to any gene: 6. In germline, CDR1 is SEHNR, CDR2 FQNEAQ (reference sequence). The CDR3 runs to 14 residues. In DNA, the CDR3 is TGTGCCAGCAGCTCACAGGGGTCGGGCACTGAAGCTTTCTTT. It encodes CASSSQGSGTEAFF.